Presented here are 11 T cell receptor beta chains from one specimen sequenced in a study of blood T cell repertoires in COVID-19. Produced via immunoSEQ multiplex PCR; TCRdb's table is partial and in-frame only. The repertoire includes 300,000 to 450,000 clones, about 90% of them detected once, and about 0.93% sits in the top ten. Sequenced input: PBMCs or T cells enriched from blood (not recorded which). These receptors were taken from a woman in her twenties or thirties who had recovered from COVID-19.

This chain uses TRBV27 with TRBJ2-7; 16 nucleotides align to TRBD2. CDR3 size: 17 residues. The ends lost 2 bases at V and 2 bases at J; junction bases unmatched: 3. Germline V lookup: CDR1 MNHEY, CDR2 SMNVEV (reference sequence). CDR3 in DNA: TGTGCCAGCAGTTTAATCGGGACTAGCGGGGGGGCCTACGAGCAGTACTTC. Its protein is CASSLIGTSGGAYEQYF.

The rearrangement joins TRBV18 to TRBJ2-1, with 11 bases identical to TRBD2. This CDR3 has 16 amino acids. Germline assignment: CDR1 KGHSH and CDR2 LQKENI. Trimming at V came to 1 base and at J to 7 bases, leaving 6 bases not matched to a gene. The CDR3 sequence is CASSPLAGGPTNEQFF. DNA of the CDR3: TGTGCCAGCTCACCACTAGCGGGGGGGCCAACAAATGAGCAGTTCTTC.

This sequence joins TRBV28 and TRBJ2-3; 7 bases are a match to TRBD2. The trim removed 1 base at V and 3 bases at J, leaving 4 bases unmatched. The CDR3 has 15 amino acids. CDR1 is MDHEN, CDR2 SYDVKM, per germline. DNA for the CDR3: TGTGCCAGCAGTTTATTGACTAGCAGGACAGATACGCAGTATTTT. It is translated as CASSLLTSRTDTQYF.

The chain links TRBV7-8 to TRBJ1-2, with unresolved D. CDR1 is SGHVS, CDR2 FQNEAQ, per germline. The V gene lost 5 bases and the J gene lost 4 bases, with 11 bases spanning the gap. CDR3 length: 13 amino acids. The CDR3 loop reads CASSPARFYGYTF. The CDR3 nucleotides are TGTGCCAGCAGCCCAGCGAGGTTCTATGGCTACACCTTC.

The chain employs TRBV14 and TRBJ1-1; 8 bases align to TRBD1. The CDR3 consists of 17 residues. The J segment lost 6 bases and the V segment lost 0 bases, leaving 12 bases of the junction unmatched. Germline V lookup: CDR1 SGHDN, CDR2 FVKESK. CDR3 sequence: CASSQEERTGTFSEAFF. The CDR3 nucleotides are TGTGCCAGCAGCCAAGAGGAAAGGACAGGGACTTTTTCTGAAGCTTTCTTT.

This clone was counted once. The same CDR3 arises from other DNA sequences in this sample as well. The chain carries TRBV11-2 and TRBJ1-2; D is possibly TRBD1 (5 bases). The CDR3 consists of 14 residues. Per germline, CDR1 SGHAT and CDR2 FQNNGV. Deletions cut 1 base from V and 2 bases from J, with 8 bases between. The CDR3 DNA is TGTGCCAGCAGCTTAGGCGCAGGGAACTATGGCTACACCTTC. Its protein is CASSLGAGNYGYTF.

The chain employs TRBV28 and TRBJ1-1; a possible D gene is TRBD1 (6 bases). CDR3 length: 15 residues. Germline V gene lookup returns CDR1 MDHEN and CDR2 SYDVKM. V was clipped by 6 bases and J by 0 bases, with 14 bases between them. The CDR3 sequence: CASRGARDMNTEAFF. The DNA of the CDR3 is TGTGCCAGCAGGGGAGCCAGGGACATGAACACTGAAGCTTTCTTT.

Points on this clone: This CDR3 is also generated by other DNA sequences in the sample. The chain joins TRBV28 to TRBJ1-2, with 9 bases fitting TRBD1. Germline V gene sequence: CDR1 MDHEN, CDR2 SYDVKM. With V trimmed by 2 bases and J by 5 bases, 0 bases remained unmatched. This CDR3 spans 13 amino acids. Written as DNA, the CDR3 is TGTGCCAGCAGTTTAGGACAGGGGTATGGCTACACCTTC. Protein sequence: CASSLGQGYGYTF.

The chain has TRBV11-3 and TRBJ2-1; a weak D match, TRBD2 (5 bases). This CDR3 is built from 15 residues. From germline, CDR1 is SGHNT and CDR2 YENEEA. V lost 0 bases, J lost 4 bases, and 10 bases lay in between. The CDR3 is CASSLDSDTYNEQFF. DNA for the CDR3: TGTGCCAGCAGCTTAGATAGCGACACTTACAATGAGCAGTTCTTC.

The chain links TRBV5-1 to TRBJ1-3; D is possibly TRBD1 (5 bases). V lost 0 bases and J 1 base, leaving 8 bases between the germline ends. The CDR3 is 15 amino acids. Germline values: CDR1 SGHRS, CDR2 YFSETQ. Here the CDR3 DNA reads TGCGCCAGCAGCTTGGCCGCAGGGTCTGGAAACACCATATATTTT. It is translated as CASSLAAGSGNTIYF. The whole variable domain, filled in from reference TRBV5-1 and TRBJ1-3, reads KAGVTQTPRYLIKTRGQQVTLSCSPISGHRSVSWYQQTPGQGLQFLFEYFSETQRNKGNFPGRFSGRQFSNSRSEMNVSTLELGDSALYLCASSLAAGSGNTIYFGEGSWLTVV.

This clone was seen a single time. J is TRBJ1-3 and V is TRBV30; possibly TRBD1 for D (6 bases). V was pared by 2 bases and J by 4 bases, with 18 bases between. Germline V gene data show CDR1 as GTSNPN and CDR2 as SVGIG (reference sequence). This CDR3 spans 16 amino acids. This chain's CDR3 is CAWSSPWTVEGNTIYF. The CDR3 DNA sequence: TGTGCCTGGAGTTCCCCCTGGACAGTTGAAGGAAACACCATATATTTT.